This TCR beta chain derives from a study of vaccination and CD4 T cells after COVID-19. Study-level background: Collection of post-vaccine samples followed dose two by a median around 70 days, spanning a range of 14 to 241. Cells received overlapping spike peptides from SARS-CoV-2, HCoV-NL63, HCoV-OC43 and HCoV-229E as stimulation. General study findings and limits: In median terms, SARS-CoV-2-reactive clonotypes went from approximately 21 to 40, a nonsignificant rise.

CDR3 length equals 13 residues. Trimming pared 7 bases from V and 4 bases from J, leaving 12 bases between. The germline V gene encodes CDR1 SEHNR and CDR2 FQNEAQ (reference sequence). As for treatment: roughly ten-day PBMC culture with coronavirus spike peptide pools or control peptides (ViraFEST assay). Gathering of the CD4+ T cells, from the unexposed donor, took place before the COVID-19 pandemic (2011-2018). Cultured CD4+ T cell DNA was sequenced using the Oncomine TCR Beta short-read assay. Extraction of genomic DNA was performed on cultured CD4+ T cells. TCRdb re-derived calls from the PCR reads in MiXCR, one entry per CDR3 protein. The data show thousands of distinct CDR3 sequences, around 50% seen once. Comment on this clonotype: As yet, its antigen is unknown.

Source material: CD4+ T cells from blood, cultured in vitro. The chain links TRBV7-9 to TRBJ2-3; D is possibly TRBD1 (5 bases). The source is a human donor in good health. CDR3 coding DNA: TGTGCCAGCACTTTCTCAGGGCCAGATACGCAGTATTTT. This sequence encodes CASTFSGPDTQYF.